The 14 T cell receptor beta chains below come from one sample, sequenced in a study of vaccination and CD4 T cells after COVID-19. Indicated treatment: roughly 11-day PBMC culture with coronavirus spike peptide pools or control peptides (ViraFEST assay). These receptors have no known antigen. Researchers used the Oncomine TCR Beta short-read assay to sequence DNA from cultured CD4+ T cells. MiXCR was run by TCRdb on the PCR reads, yielding one entry per CDR3 protein. The sample yields 20,000 to 25,000 distinct CDR3 sequences, approximately 29% seen once. Input material: cultured CD4+ T cells from blood. The receptor source for this set is a human donor with COVID-19.

This clonotype was found a few times. The CDR3 sequence: CAWKRGAGSYNEQFF. The CDR3 DNA sequence: TGTGCCTGGAAAAGAGGGGCGGGGTCCTACAATGAGCAGTTCTTC. The J gene is TRBJ2-1, the V gene TRBV30, with a tentative D call TRBD2 (6 bases). The germline gives CDR1 GTSNPN, CDR2 SVGIG (reference sequence). There are 15 residues in the CDR3. Trimming pared 4 bases from V and 1 base from J, leaving 14 bases between.

A few counts support this clonotype. The chain joins TRBV2 to TRBJ2-6, with D unclear. This CDR3 is 12 amino acids long. The germline V gene encodes CDR1 SNHLY and CDR2 FYNNEI. Trimming took 8 bases from V and 2 from J, leaving 4 bases between them. CDR3 sequence (DNA): TGTGCCAGCGCGGCTGGGGCCAACGTCCTGACTTTC. Translated: CASAAGANVLTF.

This chain joins TRBV20-1 and TRBJ1-2; 8 bases line up with TRBD1. This CDR3 has 16 amino acids. Germline V gene sequence: CDR1 DFQATT, CDR2 SNEGSKA (reference sequence). V shed 3 bases, J shed 6 bases, and the junction held 15 bases outside the gene matches. DNA for the CDR3: TGCAGTGCTAGTTTAGCACAGGGGGGCCAGGCTAATGGCTACACCTTC. It translates to CSASLAQGGQANGYTF.

This clonotype appeared a few times. This rearrangement joins TRBV6-2 or TRBV6-3 to TRBJ1-2; D uncertain. Trimming removed 0 bases from V and 8 bases from J, with 7 bases in between. The CDR3 contains 12 residues. CDR1 and CDR2 from the germline V gene are MNHEY and SVGEGT. The CDR3 sequence is CASSYSTDGYTF. The CDR3 DNA follows: TGTGCCAGCAGTTACTCGACCGACGGCTACACCTTC.

By proportion, this clonotype is medium-sized. J is TRBJ1-1 and V is TRBV11-2; tentative D call: TRBD1 (5 bases). V was clipped by 0 bases and J by 5 bases, with 16 bases between them. Germline V gene data show CDR1 as SGHAT and CDR2 as FQNNGV. The CDR3 extends over 16 amino acids. The DNA for the CDR3 is TGTGCCAGCAGCTTAGAGTTTGGCAAAAAGGGGACTGAAGCTTTCTTT. Translation: CASSLEFGKKGTEAFF. Looking up the rest from reference TRBV11-2 and TRBJ1-1 gives the full variable domain: EAGVAQSPRYKIIEKRQSVAFWCNPISGHATLYWYQQILGQGPKLLIQFQNNGVVDDSQLPKDRFSAERLKGVDSTLKIQPAKLEDSAVYLCASSLEFGKKGTEAFFGQGTRLTVV.

This clonotype was seen more than once but under ten times. The genes are TRBV6-5 and TRBJ1-2; possibly TRBD1 for D (5 bases). This CDR3 has 16 residues. V was pared by 3 bases and J by 5 bases, with 19 bases between. Germline lookup yields CDR1 MNHEY and CDR2 SVGAGI. The CDR3, as DNA: TGTGCCAGCAGTTATTCTGTCCAGGGTGGGGTTTATGGCTACACCTTC. Translating it yields CASSYSVQGGVYGYTF.

This clonotype was seen just once. This chain uses TRBV24-1 with TRBJ2-5; 8 nucleotides match TRBD1. Trimming at V came to 3 bases and at J to 4 bases, leaving 9 bases not matched to a gene. This CDR3 region has 16 residues. Germline lookup yields CDR1 KGHDR and CDR2 SFDVKD. The CDR3 reads CATSDPDRGFGETQYF. In nucleotides, the CDR3 is TGTGCCACCAGTGATCCTGACAGGGGTTTTGGAGAGACCCAGTACTTC.

This clonotype appeared a single time. In nucleotides, the CDR3 is TGTGCCAGCAGCCGGGAGGCCAGAGCAAACTATGGCTACACCTTC. This sequence encodes CASSREARANYGYTF. The V call is TRBV6-1, the J call TRBJ1-2; D unclear. This CDR3 has 15 amino acids. Germline CDR1 MNHNS, CDR2 SASEGT. The V and J ends lost 6 bases and 2 bases respectively, with 16 bases between them.

In this sample, this clonotype turned up once. A junction end diverges from the germline sequence, so it may reflect a read error. This chain connects TRBV11-2 to TRBJ1-1, with TRBD1 matching 7 bases. The CDR3 loop spans 15 amino acids. Looked up from germline, CDR1 is SGHAT and CDR2 is FQNNGV. CDR3 in amino acids: CVSSFPTGVNTEAFF. CDR3 sequence (DNA): TGTGTCAGCAGCTTCCCCACAGGGGTGAACACTGAAGCTTTCTTT. Based on the CDR3 plus reference TRBV11-2 and TRBJ1-1, the full variable domain is EAGVAQSPRYKIIEKRQSVAFWCNPISGHATLYWYQQILGQGPKLLIQFQNNGVVDDSQLPKDRFSAERLKGVDSTLKIQPAKLEDSAVYLCVSSFPTGVNTEAFFGQGTRLTVV.

The chain links TRBV2 to TRBJ1-1; weak D call: TRBD1 (6 bases). There are 14 residues in the CDR3. The V gene lost 7 bases and the J gene lost 0 bases, with 12 bases spanning the gap. Germline assignment: CDR1 SNHLY and CDR2 FYNNEI. The CDR3 sequence is CASTGQGLNTEAFF. DNA of the CDR3: TGTGCCAGCACCGGGCAGGGGTTGAACACTGAAGCTTTCTTT. Filled out from reference TRBV2 and TRBJ1-1, the complete variable domain reads EPEVTQTPSHQVTQMGQEVILRCVPISNHLYFYWYRQILGQKVEFLVSFYNNEISEKSEIFDDQFSVERPDGSNFTLKIRSTKLEDSAMYFCASTGQGLNTEAFFGQGTRLTVV.

This clonotype has a handful of counts. This rearrangement joins TRBV5-6 to TRBJ1-5, with D uncertain. CDR1 is SGHDT, CDR2 YYEEEE, per germline. The V and J ends lost 0 bases and 0 bases respectively, with 10 bases between them. The CDR3 is 16 amino acids. CDR3 nucleotide sequence: TGTGCCAGCAGCTTGGGCGGCGTGATTAGCAATCAGCCCCAGCATTTT. Its protein is CASSLGGVISNQPQHF.

This clonotype was recorded a few times. The chain links TRBV11-3 to TRBJ2-5, with TRBD1 as a possible D gene (6 bases). This CDR3 comprises 15 residues. The germline V gene has CDR1 SGHNT and CDR2 YENEEA. Trimming left V 4 bases short and J 4 bases short, with 16 bases between. The CDR3 spells CASSSSLGARETQYF. For the CDR3, the DNA is TGTGCCAGCAGCTCCTCTTTGGGGGCTAGAGAGACCCAGTACTTC.

The chain joins TRBV6-1 to TRBJ1-5; the D gene is possibly TRBD1 (6 bases). V lost 1 base and J lost 7, with 14 bases in between. This CDR3 comprises 15 residues. Per germline, CDR1 MNHNS and CDR2 SASEGT. The CDR3 is CASSEEWTVRQPQHF. The CDR3, as DNA: TGTGCCAGCAGTGAAGAATGGACAGTGAGACAGCCCCAGCATTTT.

CDR3 protein: CASSPGQGPSGNTIYF. CDR3 DNA: TGTGCCAGCAGCCCTGGACAGGGTCCATCTGGAAACACCATATATTTT. The rearrangement joins TRBV5-4 to TRBJ1-3, with 8 bases fitting TRBD1. From germline, CDR1 is SGHNT and CDR2 YYREEE (reference sequence). This CDR3 spans 16 amino acids. V shed 4 bases, J shed 1 base, and the junction held 7 bases outside the gene matches.